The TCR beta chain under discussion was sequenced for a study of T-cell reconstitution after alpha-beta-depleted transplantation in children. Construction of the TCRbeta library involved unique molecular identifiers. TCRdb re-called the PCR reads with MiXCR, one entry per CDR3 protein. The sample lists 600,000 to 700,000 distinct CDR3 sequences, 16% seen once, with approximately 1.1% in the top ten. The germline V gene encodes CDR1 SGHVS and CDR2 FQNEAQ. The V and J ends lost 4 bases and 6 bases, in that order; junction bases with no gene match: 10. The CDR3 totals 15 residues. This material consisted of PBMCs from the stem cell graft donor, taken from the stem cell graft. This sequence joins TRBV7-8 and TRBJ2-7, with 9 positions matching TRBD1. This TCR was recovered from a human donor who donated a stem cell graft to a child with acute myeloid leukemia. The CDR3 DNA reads TGTGCCAGCAGCTCTCCGGGACAGGGCCTGGGCGAGCAGTACTTC. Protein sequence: CASSSPGQGLGEQYF.